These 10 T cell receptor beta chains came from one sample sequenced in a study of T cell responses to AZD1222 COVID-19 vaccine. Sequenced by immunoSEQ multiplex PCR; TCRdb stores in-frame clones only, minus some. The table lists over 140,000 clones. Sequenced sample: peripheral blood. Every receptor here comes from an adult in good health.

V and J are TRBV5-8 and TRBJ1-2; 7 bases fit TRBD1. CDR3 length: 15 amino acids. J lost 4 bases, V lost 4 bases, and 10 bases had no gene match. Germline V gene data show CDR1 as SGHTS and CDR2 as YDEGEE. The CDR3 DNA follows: TGTGCCAGCAGCCCCGGACAGGTTTACTTCTATGGCTACACCTTC. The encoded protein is CASSPGQVYFYGYTF.

The CDR3 bases are TGTGCCATCAGTGAGTCCGAGAGGGGTGGCTACACCTTC. This translates into CAISESERGGYTF. V is TRBV10-3 and J is TRBJ1-2; maybe TRBD1 (5 bases). Between the trimmed V and J ends, which lost 0 bases and 7 bases, there was a span of 9 bases. The length of the CDR3 is 13 residues. The germline gives CDR1 ENHRY, CDR2 SYGVKD.

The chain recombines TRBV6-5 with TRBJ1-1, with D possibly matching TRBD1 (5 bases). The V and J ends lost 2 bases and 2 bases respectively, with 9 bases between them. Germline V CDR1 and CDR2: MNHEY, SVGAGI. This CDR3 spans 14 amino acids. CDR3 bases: TGTGCCAGCAGTTACGACCGGGACAACACTGAAGCTTTCTTT. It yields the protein CASSYDRDNTEAFF.

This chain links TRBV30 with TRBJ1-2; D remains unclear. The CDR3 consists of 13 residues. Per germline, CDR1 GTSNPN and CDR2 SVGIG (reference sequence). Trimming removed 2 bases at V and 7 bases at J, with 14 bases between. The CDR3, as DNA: TGTGCCTGGAGTCACTCCCACCCGGGTGGCTACACCTTC. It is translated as CAWSHSHPGGYTF.

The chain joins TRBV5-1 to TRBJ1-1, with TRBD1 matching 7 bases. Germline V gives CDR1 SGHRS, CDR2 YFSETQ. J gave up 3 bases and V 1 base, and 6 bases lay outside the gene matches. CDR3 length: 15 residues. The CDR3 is CASSLSDRADTEAFF. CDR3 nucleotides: TGCGCCAGCAGCTTGTCCGACAGGGCGGACACTGAAGCTTTCTTT. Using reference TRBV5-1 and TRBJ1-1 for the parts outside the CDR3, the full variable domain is KAGVTQTPRYLIKTRGQQVTLSCSPISGHRSVSWYQQTPGQGLQFLFEYFSETQRNKGNFPGRFSGRQFSNSRSEMNVSTLELGDSALYLCASSLSDRADTEAFFGQGTRLTVV.

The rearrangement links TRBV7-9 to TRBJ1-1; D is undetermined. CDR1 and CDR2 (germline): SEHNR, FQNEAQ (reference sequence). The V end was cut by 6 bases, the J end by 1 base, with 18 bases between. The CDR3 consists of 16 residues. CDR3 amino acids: CASSSPRRPENTEAFF. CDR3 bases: TGTGCCAGCAGTTCACCAAGACGCCCAGAGAACACTGAAGCTTTCTTT.

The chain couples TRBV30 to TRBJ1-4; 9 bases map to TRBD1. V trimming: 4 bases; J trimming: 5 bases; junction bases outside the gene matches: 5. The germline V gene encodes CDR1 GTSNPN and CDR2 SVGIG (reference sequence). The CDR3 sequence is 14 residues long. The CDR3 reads CAWTQGAPNEKLFF. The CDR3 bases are TGTGCCTGGACACAGGGGGCTCCGAATGAAAAACTGTTTTTT.

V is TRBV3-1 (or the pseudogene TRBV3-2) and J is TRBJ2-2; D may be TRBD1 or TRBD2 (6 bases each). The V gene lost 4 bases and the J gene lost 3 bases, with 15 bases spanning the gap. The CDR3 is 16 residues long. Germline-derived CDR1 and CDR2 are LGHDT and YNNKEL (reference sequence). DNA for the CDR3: TGTGCCAGCAGCCCGTTGGGGGGCGTGGACACCGGGGAGCTGTTTTTT. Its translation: CASSPLGGVDTGELFF.

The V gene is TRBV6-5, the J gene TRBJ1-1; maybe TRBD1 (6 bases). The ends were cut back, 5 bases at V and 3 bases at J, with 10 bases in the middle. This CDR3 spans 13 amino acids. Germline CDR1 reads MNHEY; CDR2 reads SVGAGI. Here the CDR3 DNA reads TGTGCCAGCAGTCCTGCAGGGGACACTGAAGCTTTCTTT. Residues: CASSPAGDTEAFF.

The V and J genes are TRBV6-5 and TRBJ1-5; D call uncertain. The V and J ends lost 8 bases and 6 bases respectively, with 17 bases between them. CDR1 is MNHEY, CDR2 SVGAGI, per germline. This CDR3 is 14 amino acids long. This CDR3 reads CASAGSGWGQPQHF. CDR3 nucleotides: TGTGCCAGCGCGGGATCAGGCTGGGGTCAGCCCCAGCATTTT.